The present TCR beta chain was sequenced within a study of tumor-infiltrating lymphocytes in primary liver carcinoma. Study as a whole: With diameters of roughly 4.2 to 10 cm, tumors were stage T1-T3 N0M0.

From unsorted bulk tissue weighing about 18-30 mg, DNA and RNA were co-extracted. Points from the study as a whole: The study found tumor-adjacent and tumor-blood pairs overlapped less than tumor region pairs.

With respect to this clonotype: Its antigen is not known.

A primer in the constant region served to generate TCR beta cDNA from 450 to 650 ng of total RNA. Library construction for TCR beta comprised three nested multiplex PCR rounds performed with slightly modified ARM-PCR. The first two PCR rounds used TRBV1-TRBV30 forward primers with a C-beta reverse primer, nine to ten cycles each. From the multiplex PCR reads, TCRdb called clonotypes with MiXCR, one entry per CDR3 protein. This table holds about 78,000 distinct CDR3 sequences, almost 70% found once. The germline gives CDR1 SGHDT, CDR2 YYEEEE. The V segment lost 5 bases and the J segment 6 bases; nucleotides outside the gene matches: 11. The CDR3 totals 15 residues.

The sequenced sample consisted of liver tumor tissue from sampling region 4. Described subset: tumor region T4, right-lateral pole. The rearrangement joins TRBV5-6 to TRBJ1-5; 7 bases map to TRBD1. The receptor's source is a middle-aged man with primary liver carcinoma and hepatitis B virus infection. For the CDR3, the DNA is TGTGCCAGCAGTTTTGGACAGGCGTCAGGTCAGCCCCAGCATTTT. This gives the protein CASSFGQASGQPQHF.